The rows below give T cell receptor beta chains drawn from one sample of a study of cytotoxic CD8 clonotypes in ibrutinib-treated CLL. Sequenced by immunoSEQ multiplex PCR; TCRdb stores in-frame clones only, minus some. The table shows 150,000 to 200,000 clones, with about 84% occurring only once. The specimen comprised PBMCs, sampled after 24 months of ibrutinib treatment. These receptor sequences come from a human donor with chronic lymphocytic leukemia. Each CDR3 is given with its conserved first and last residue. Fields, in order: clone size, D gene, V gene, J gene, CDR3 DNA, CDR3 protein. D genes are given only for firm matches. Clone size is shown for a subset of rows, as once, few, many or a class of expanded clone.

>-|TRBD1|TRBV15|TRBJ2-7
TGTGCCACCAGCAGAGAAGGGACAGGGGAGGGCGAGCAGTACTTC
CATSREGTGEGEQYF
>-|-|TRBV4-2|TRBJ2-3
TGTGCCAGCAGCCAGTCCTTGGGGGGGGGCGGCACAGATACGCAGTATTTT
CASSQSLGGGGTDTQYF
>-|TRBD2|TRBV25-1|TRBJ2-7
TGTGCCAGCAGCACAGGGACTAGCCCTACCCGGGACGAGCAGTACTTC
CASSTGTSPTRDEQYF
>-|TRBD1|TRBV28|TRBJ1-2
TGTGCCACCGCAGGGGGGAATCGTGGCTACACCTTC
CATAGGNRGYTF
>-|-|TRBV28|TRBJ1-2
TGTGCCAGCAGACAAGGGAACAAGAACTATGGCTACACCTTC
CASRQGNKNYGYTF
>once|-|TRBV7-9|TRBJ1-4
TGTGCCAGCAGCTTAGTATCTGAAAAACTGTTTTTT
CASSLVSEKLFF
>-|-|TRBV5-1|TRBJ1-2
TGCGCCAGCAGTAAGACACAGTTAGGGGATGGCTACACCTTC
CASSKTQLGDGYTF
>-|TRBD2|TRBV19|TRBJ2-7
TGTGCCAGTAGTTGGGGACTAGCGGGACCCTACGAGCAGTACTTC
CASSWGLAGPYEQYF
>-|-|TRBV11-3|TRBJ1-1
TGTGCCAGCAGCCCCGGGGTAGGGCCTGAAGCTTTCTTT
CASSPGVGPEAFF
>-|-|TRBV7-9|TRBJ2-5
TGTGCCAGCAGCTTAGCAGGGTCGGAGACCCAGTACTTC
CASSLAGSETQYF
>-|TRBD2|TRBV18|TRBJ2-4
TGTGCCAGCTCACCGATAGCGGGAGATAGAAACATTCAGTACTTC
CASSPIAGDRNIQYF
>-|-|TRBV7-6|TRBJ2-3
TGTGCCAGCAGCATGACAGCTACTAGCACAGATACGCAGTATTTT
CASSMTATSTDTQYF
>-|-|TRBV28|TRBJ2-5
TGTGCCAGCGGGCCGTTGGGGATAGGGGGGGGCTACCAAGAGACCCAGTACTTC
CASGPLGIGGGYQETQYF
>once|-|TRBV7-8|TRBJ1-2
TGTGCCAGCAGTCAACCCAGGGCCGGGCCGGGGGGTTATGGCTACACCTTC
CASSQPRAGPGGYGYTF
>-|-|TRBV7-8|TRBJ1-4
TGTGCCAGCAGCTTAGAAGCGGCAGGCCCACGAGGAAAACTGTTTTTT
CASSLEAAGPRGKLFF
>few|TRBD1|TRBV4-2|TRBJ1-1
TGTGCCAGCAGCCCGGACAGGGCAACTACTGAAGCTTTCTTT
CASSPDRATTEAFF
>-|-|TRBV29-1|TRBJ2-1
TGCAGCGTTGGGGGCTTTTTGCAGTTCTTC
CSVGGFLQFF
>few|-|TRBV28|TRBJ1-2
TGTGCCAGCAGTTTTACCAGAGTATATGGCTACACCTTC
CASSFTRVYGYTF
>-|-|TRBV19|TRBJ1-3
TGTGCCAGTAGTCGGTACACAGGGAACGTAGGAAGTGGAAACACCATATATTTT
CASSRYTGNVGSGNTIYF
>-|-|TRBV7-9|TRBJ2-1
TGTGCCAGCAGCAGGCGCAAGGACCCCCAGGGGAATGAGCAGTTCTTC
CASSRRKDPQGNEQFF
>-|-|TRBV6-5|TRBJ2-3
TGTGCCAGCAGTTACCAGGGATTTTCAGCAGATACGCAGTATTTT
CASSYQGFSADTQYF
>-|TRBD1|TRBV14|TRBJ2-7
TGTGCCAGCAGCCTCGGGACAGGTCGATCCTACGAGCAGTACTTC
CASSLGTGRSYEQYF
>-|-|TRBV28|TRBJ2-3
TGTGCCAGCAGTCCCGTAGGGCAGACAGATACGCAGTATTTT
CASSPVGQTDTQYF
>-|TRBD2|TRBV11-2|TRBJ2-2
TGTGCCAGCAGCCGGACTAGCGGGGGGGTGAACACCGGGGAGCTGTTTTTT
CASSRTSGGVNTGELFF
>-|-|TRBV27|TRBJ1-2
TGTGCCAGCAGTCCGGACGGACCGCTCTATGGCTACACCTTC
CASSPDGPLYGYTF
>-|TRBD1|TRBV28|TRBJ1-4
TGTGCCAGCAGTGCCGACAGGGGGCAGGGGGAAAAACTGTTTTTT
CASSADRGQGEKLFF
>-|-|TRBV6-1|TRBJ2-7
TGTGCCAGCAGTGAGGGATTTTTGCAGGATACCTACGAGCAGTACTTC
CASSEGFLQDTYEQYF
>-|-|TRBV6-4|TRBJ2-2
TGTGCCAGCAGTGACTGGAATAAGGCCGCCACCGGGGAGCTGTTTTTT
CASSDWNKAATGELFF
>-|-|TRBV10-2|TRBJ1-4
TGCGCCAGCAGTGAAGGCAGGCTGAATGAAAAACTGTTTTTT
CASSEGRLNEKLFF
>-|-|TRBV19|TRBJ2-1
TGTGCCAGTAGTATCGACGGCTACAATGAGCAGTTCTTC
CASSIDGYNEQFF
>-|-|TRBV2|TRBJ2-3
TGTGCCAGCAGTCTTGTGGCCTTTACAGATACGCAGTATTTT
CASSLVAFTDTQYF
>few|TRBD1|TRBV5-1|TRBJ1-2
TGCGCCAGCAGCGCGGACAGGGGGCACTATGGCTACACCTTC
CASSADRGHYGYTF
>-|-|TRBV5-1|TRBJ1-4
TGCGCCAGCAGCTTCGACGGGCCCATACTGGGTGAAAAACTGTTTTTT
CASSFDGPILGEKLFF
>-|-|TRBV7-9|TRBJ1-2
TGTGCCAGCAGTCCGGCTGGGGTCAGTTATGGCTACACCTTC
CASSPAGVSYGYTF
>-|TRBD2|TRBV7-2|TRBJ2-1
TGTGCCAGCAGCTTAAGGTCGGGAGGCTACAATGAGCAGTTCTTC
CASSLRSGGYNEQFF
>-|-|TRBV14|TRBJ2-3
TGTGCCAGCAGCCAAGTCGGTCGAGACGGCAAACAGTATTTT
CASSQVGRDGKQYF
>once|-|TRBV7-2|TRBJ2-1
TGTGCCAGCAGCACTCCGACAGAACGATACAATGAGCAGTTCTTC
CASSTPTERYNEQFF
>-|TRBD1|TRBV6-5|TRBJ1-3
TGTGCCAGCAGTTACTCGGGCAGGGGGAACACCATATATTTT
CASSYSGRGNTIYF
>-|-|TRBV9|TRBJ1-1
TGTGCCAGCAGCGTAGTAGGCAGGGCCGCGGCTGAAGCTTTCTTT
CASSVVGRAAAEAFF
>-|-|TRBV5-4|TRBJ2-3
TGTGCCAGCAGCTTGGTAGCTTTGAAGCTGGGCACAGATACGCAGTATTTT
CASSLVALKLGTDTQYF
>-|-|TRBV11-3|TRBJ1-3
TGTGCCAGCAGCTTAGCAGGCTCTGGAAACACCATATATTTT
CASSLAGSGNTIYF
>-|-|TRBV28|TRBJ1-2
TGTGCCAGCAGTTTTGGGGGGACGGATTTTTTAAACTATGGCTACACCTTC
CASSFGGTDFLNYGYTF
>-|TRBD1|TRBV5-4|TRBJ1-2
TGTGCCAGCAGTCGACAGGCTACAGGGGACTATGGCTACACCTTC
CASSRQATGDYGYTF
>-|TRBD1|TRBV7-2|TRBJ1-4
TGTGCCAGCAGCACAGGACAGGGCACTAATGAAAAACTGTTTTTT
CASSTGQGTNEKLFF
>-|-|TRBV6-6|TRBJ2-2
TGTGCCAGCAGTTACACTAGTGGCACCGGGGAGCTGTTTTTT
CASSYTSGTGELFF